This T cell receptor (beta chain) was sequenced in a study of CD8+ T cells in alopecia areata (dated by TCRdb to the late 2010s). In terms of the full investigation: The study used high-throughput TCRbeta sequencing to examine T cell clonal expansion in alopecia areata, in both the C3H/HeJ mouse model and human patients. In humans, TCRbeta sequencing was performed on scalp tissue and on sorted CD4+ and CD8+ peripheral blood T cells from healthy controls and from patients with patchy or totalis/universalis alopecia areata. Clonality in the scalp was compared among normal scalp (n=4), patchy alopecia areata scalp (n=8), and alopecia totalis/universalis scalp (n=8). The RNA source kit depended on sample type: the PAXgene miRNA kit for fixed scalp, the miRNeasy kit for PBMCs, and the RNeasy kit for mouse skin. Amplification of TCRbeta CDR3 regions was done by immunoSEQ multiplex PCR using 35 Vbeta forward primers and 13 Jbeta reverse primers. The full study reports these points: Compared with mice, TCR sequences shared between patients were less clear, possibly partly because of HLA diversity across the patient population. Unlike mouse skin, which is dominated by gammadelta T cells, normal human skin has resident alphabeta T cells that are also sequenced, and this complicates analysis of the scalp TCR repertoire. Compared with normal scalp, lesional scalp, particularly in alopecia totalis/universalis, had higher clonality and more expanded CD8+ clones, which suggests antigenic drive.

The method was the immunoSEQ multiplex PCR assay. RNA was extracted from all samples and reverse transcribed into cDNA as template for TCR sequencing. First-strand cDNA was synthesized using SuperScript III with a 2:1 mix of oligo-dT and random hexamers. A synthetic immune receptor repertoire was used to gauge amplification bias, and whatever bias remained was removed computationally. The authors processed their data as follows. After raw reads were preprocessed to remove errors, the CDR3 was defined following IMGT conventions as running from the conserved cysteine to phenylalanine. Clonality was calculated as 1 minus Shannon entropy normalized by log2 of the number of productive unique TCRs. Scalp TCRbeta sequences were cross-referenced with sorted blood CD4 and CD8 repertoires so that the CD4 or CD8 identity of scalp clones could be inferred. The table comes from immuneACCESS by way of TCRdb, which keeps in-frame sequences with V and J called. Part of the clones is missing from these tables; in studies checked, under half for an unresolved V gene and the rest for unknown reasons. D and trimming were read from the DNA, whereas the V and J calls and clone size are those reported in that table. Recorded for this sample are approximately 150,000 clones; about three fifths of them occurred a single time. The ten largest clonotypes hold about 4.3% of the sample.

PBMCs were isolated by density centrifugation and stained for CD3, CD4 and CD8, and CD4+ and CD8+ T cells were sorted on a FACSAria. Unaffected controls provided scalp biopsies and blood samples. Inclusive of the bounding cysteine and phenylalanine, the CDR3 is 16 residues long. The DNA shown is the 48-base CDR3, in frame from base 1. Trimming costs V 2 bases and J 8 bases, and their ends lie 21 bases apart. In the germline V gene, CDR1 corresponds to SGHVS and CDR2 to FNYEAQ. Of note for this clone: No antigen is known for it. No much larger clone is present one base from it, and per-base qualities are unavailable.

Sequencing was carried out using CD4+ T cells sorted from blood. The rearranged chain carries TRBV7-6 and TRBJ1-1, with a weak D call of TRBD1 (5 bases match). The receptor was isolated from a human donor in good health. CDR3 region: CASSLSSVGTNEEAFF. In nucleotides, the sequence is TGTGCCAGCAGCTTATCTTCCGTAGGGACTAACGAAGAAGCTTTCTTT. When the CDR3 is completed using the reference TRBV7-6 and TRBJ1-1 genes on either side, the full variable domain is GAGVSQSPRYKVTKRGQDVALRCDPISGHVSLYWYRQALGQGPEFLTYFNYEAQQDKSGLPNDRFSAERPEGSISTLTIQRTEQRDSAMYRCASSLSSVGTNEEAFFGQGTRLTVV.